These 29 T cell receptor beta chains came from one sample sequenced in a study of cytomegalovirus exposure and HLA in healthy donors. It was with 60 Vbeta and 13 Jbeta primers that the PCR ran. Assay used: immunoSEQ multiplex PCR; TCRdb lists only in-frame clones, some missing. The table has under 300,000 clones, 81% seen once; the top ten hold 8%. Material: PBMCs. The receptors originated from a woman aged 55-70 years in good health and CMV-seropositive.

Comments on this clone: This sample includes further DNA sequences coding for the same CDR3. The V and J genes are TRBV7-9 and TRBJ1-5; maybe TRBD1 (5 bases). The CDR3 is 14 residues long. Germline assignment: CDR1 SEHNR and CDR2 FQNEAQ (reference sequence). Trimming took 1 base from V and 2 from J, leaving 6 bases between them. CDR3 loop: CASSLGGGNQPQHF. The CDR3 nucleotides are TGTGCCAGCAGCTTAGGGGGGGGCAATCAGCCCCAGCATTTT.

The chain combines TRBV15 with TRBJ1-1; TRBD1 aligns across 8 bases. The CDR3 extends over 17 amino acids. The trim removed 0 bases at V and 0 bases at J, leaving 6 bases unmatched. Germline CDR1 LNHNV, CDR2 YYDKDF (reference sequence). CDR3: CATSRDGDRSMNTEAFF. The CDR3 bases are TGTGCCACCAGCAGAGATGGGGACAGGTCCATGAACACTGAAGCTTTCTTT.

The V and J genes are TRBV15 and TRBJ2-5; 7 positions match TRBD2. CDR1 is LNHNV, CDR2 YYDKDF, per germline (reference sequence). The V segment lost 1 base and the J segment 5 bases; nucleotides outside the gene matches: 10. The CDR3 consists of 16 residues. The CDR3 DNA reads TGTGCCACCAGCAGAGGACGGGGAGCGGGAAAGGAGACCCAGTACTTC. This translates into CATSRGRGAGKETQYF.

This clone has a handful of counts. This sequence joins TRBV2 and TRBJ1-4, with D possibly matching TRBD1 (6 bases). Germline-derived CDR1 and CDR2 are SNHLY and FYNNEI. V was pared by 6 bases and J by 1 base, with 9 bases between. There are 14 residues in the CDR3. CDR3: CASRVQGTNEKLFF. The CDR3 DNA follows: TGTGCCAGCAGAGTACAGGGAACTAATGAAAAACTGTTTTTT.

J is TRBJ2-2 and V is TRBV4-1; a weak D match, TRBD1 (5 bases). This CDR3 has 17 residues. Germline CDR1 is MGHRA and CDR2 is YSYEKL. Trimming removed 1 base at V and 2 bases at J, with 14 bases between. CDR3 nucleotides: TGCGCCAGCAGCCAAGGGTCCGGCAGGACAAACACCGGGGAGCTGTTTTTT. Amino acid sequence: CASSQGSGRTNTGELFF.

This rearrangement joins TRBV12-5 to TRBJ1-3; TRBD1 matches 7 bases. There are 16 residues in the CDR3. Germline lookup yields CDR1 LGHNT and CDR2 FRNRAP. Losses at the gene ends were 7 bases for V and 0 bases for J; bases not matched to a gene: 9. The CDR3 reads CASASGGTNSGNTIYF. The DNA of the CDR3 is TGTGCTAGTGCCTCAGGGGGTACTAACTCTGGAAACACCATATATTTT.

This CDR3 reads CASSGSTSGSYEQYF. The CDR3 nucleotides read TGTGCCAGCAGTGGGTCGACTAGCGGATCCTACGAGCAGTACTTC. The chain is built from TRBV6-5 and TRBJ2-7; the match to TRBD2 covers 9 bases. V was clipped by 5 bases and J by 1 base; unmatched bases: 6. This CDR3 comprises 15 residues. The germline CDR1 and CDR2 sequences are MNHEY and SVGAGI.

This clone was picked up a small number of times. The V call is TRBV18, the J call TRBJ1-1; maybe TRBD1 (6 bases). The CDR3 runs to 19 residues. The ends were cut back, 6 bases at V and 0 bases at J, with 26 bases in the middle. Germline CDR1 and CDR2: KGHSH and LQKENI. The CDR3 reads CASSPSDQGLGVMNTEAFF. In nucleotides, the CDR3 is TGTGCCAGCTCTCCATCTGACCAGGGGCTGGGGGTGATGAACACTGAAGCTTTCTTT.

V and J are TRBV19 and TRBJ2-7, with a tentative D call TRBD1 (6 bases). Trimming removed 2 bases at V and 0 bases at J, with 8 bases between. The CDR3 spans 14 residues. Looked up from germline, CDR1 is LNHDA and CDR2 is SQIVND (reference sequence). For the CDR3, the DNA is TGTGCCAGTAGTATAACAGGGAGCTCCTACGAGCAGTACTTC. Residues: CASSITGSSYEQYF.

The chain carries TRBV25-1 and TRBJ1-1; D is perhaps TRBD1 (5 bases). Germline assignment: CDR1 MGHDK and CDR2 SYGVNS. With 5 bases removed from V and 0 bases from J, the gap between germline ends came to 7 bases. The CDR3 covers 13 residues. The DNA for the CDR3 is TGTGCCAGCAGTCGGGGGGTGAACACTGAAGCTTTCTTT. Protein product: CASSRGVNTEAFF. Full variable domain (remainder filled in from reference TRBV25-1 and TRBJ1-1): EADIYQTPRYLVIGTGKKITLECSQTMGHDKMYWYQQDPGMELHLIHYSYGVNSTEKGDLSSESTVSRIRTEHFPLTLESARPSHTSQYLCASSRGVNTEAFFGQGTRLTVV.

The V gene is TRBV6-6, the J gene TRBJ2-7, with D perhaps matching TRBD1 (6 bases). This CDR3 contains 14 residues. V lost 5 bases and J lost 2, with 13 bases in between. The germline gives CDR1 MNHNY, CDR2 SVGAGI (reference sequence). The CDR3 nucleotides read TGTGCCAGCAGTCCGGGACATTCAACCTACGAGCAGTACTTC. This sequence encodes CASSPGHSTYEQYF.

The J gene is TRBJ2-1, the V gene TRBV10-3; 10 bases fit TRBD2. The CDR3 contains 16 residues. Germline CDR1 reads ENHRY; CDR2 reads SYGVKD. The V segment lost 3 bases and the J segment 7 bases; nucleotides outside the gene matches: 9. CDR3: CAISDPSGGGPNEQFF. For the CDR3, the DNA is TGTGCCATCAGTGACCCCAGCGGGGGGGGGCCTAATGAGCAGTTCTTC.

V usage is TRBV19 and J usage is TRBJ2-3, with 8 bases matching TRBD2. Germline loops: CDR1 LNHDA, CDR2 SQIVND (reference sequence). There are 17 residues in the CDR3. V was pared by 4 bases and J by 5 bases, with 14 bases of the junction left unmatched. CDR3 nucleotide sequence: TGTGCCAGTAGTAAAACCCCCGGGACTAGTCTAGGAGATACGCAGTATTTT. Translated: CASSKTPGTSLGDTQYF.

This clone is a singleton in its sample. One end of the junction varies from germline; a read error may be responsible. This rearrangement joins TRBV7-9 to TRBJ2-7; 8 bases align to TRBD2. The CDR3 totals 15 residues. Germline lookup yields CDR1 SEHNR and CDR2 FQNEAQ (reference sequence). CDR3 in amino acids: CSSSPGAGGVYEQYF. In DNA, the CDR3 is TGTTCCAGCAGCCCGGGGGCGGGAGGTGTCTACGAGCAGTACTTC.

V and J are TRBV4-1 and TRBJ1-1; TRBD1 agrees at 7 bases. There are 14 residues in the CDR3. Trimming took 5 bases from V and 4 from J; bases not matched to a gene: 7. Germline V gene data show CDR1 as MGHRA and CDR2 as YSYEKL. The CDR3 region is CASSEQGKGTEAFF. The DNA for the CDR3 is TGCGCCAGCAGCGAACAGGGGAAAGGCACTGAAGCTTTCTTT.

This clone has only one observation. This chain connects TRBV27 to TRBJ1-1, with D maybe TRBD1 (5 bases). There are 14 residues in the CDR3. The germline V and J ends were trimmed by 10 bases and 6 bases, with 21 bases remaining between them. Germline V gene data show CDR1 as MNHEY and CDR2 as SMNVEV (reference sequence). Here the CDR3 DNA reads TGTGCCACCAGCCCTAACCTCAGGGAATCTGAAGCTTTCTTT. Translating it yields CATSPNLRESEAFF.

The rearrangement uses TRBV27 and TRBJ2-5; TRBD1 agrees at 7 bases. The DNA end is a closer match to TRBJ2-7, so the J assignment may be wrong. The germline gives CDR1 MNHEY, CDR2 SMNVEV (reference sequence). The CDR3 covers 13 residues. The CDR3 bases are TGTGCCAGCAGTGTATACAGGGGACACGAGCAGTACTTC. Amino acids: CASSVYRGHEQYF.

The rearrangement uses TRBV7-2 and TRBJ1-2, with D perhaps TRBD1 (5 bases). With 5 bases removed from V and 3 bases from J, the gap between germline ends came to 19 bases. The germline CDR1 and CDR2 sequences are SGHTA and FQGNSA. The CDR3 runs to 16 residues. As DNA, the CDR3 is TGTGCCAGCAGCCCCCCCCGGAGGGGACTTGACTATGGCTACACCTTC. This codes for CASSPPRRGLDYGYTF.

This clone was seen only a few times. J is TRBJ2-3 and V is TRBV6-5; D is perhaps TRBD1 (5 bases). CDR1 and CDR2 from the germline V gene are MNHEY and SVGAGI. The CDR3 spans 15 residues. The V end lost 4 bases, the J end lost 0 bases, and 11 bases lay between the germline ends. The CDR3 DNA follows: TGTGCCAGCAGTTCTCGACAGCCCAGCACAGATACGCAGTATTTT. It codes for CASSSRQPSTDTQYF.

The chain recombines TRBV18 with TRBJ1-1; D is unresolved. Trimming removed 1 base at V and 0 bases at J, with 6 bases between. CDR1 and CDR2 from the germline V gene are KGHSH and LQKENI. The CDR3 sequence is 14 residues long. The CDR3 here is CASSPQSLNTEAFF. Written as DNA, the CDR3 is TGTGCCAGCTCACCACAGAGTTTGAACACTGAAGCTTTCTTT.

The CDR3 loop reads CATTNARTGRRTEAFF. In DNA form, the CDR3 reads TGTGCCACCACCAATGCCCGGACAGGTCGGAGGACTGAAGCTTTCTTT. V and J are TRBV15 and TRBJ1-1; 7 bases are shared with TRBD1. The CDR3 is made up of 16 amino acids. Germline CDR1 and CDR2: LNHNV and YYDKDF (reference sequence). The J segment lost 5 bases and the V segment lost 7 bases, leaving 16 bases of the junction unmatched.

This sequence joins TRBV7-3 and TRBJ1-3, with D perhaps TRBD1 (6 bases). This CDR3 comprises 15 residues. V lost 5 bases and J lost 0, with 11 bases in between. Looked up from germline, CDR1 is SGHTA and CDR2 is FQGTGA. The DNA for the CDR3 is TGTGCCAGCAGCGAGGGGGGGAGCTCTGGAAACACCATATATTTT. It encodes CASSEGGSSGNTIYF.

The CDR3, as DNA: TGCAGCGTTGAACTGGAGAGCTACTACGAGCAGTACTTC. Encoded protein: CSVELESYYEQYF. The chain couples TRBV29-1 to TRBJ2-7, with unresolved D. CDR3 length: 13 residues. Germline V CDR1 and CDR2: SQVTM, ANQGSEA. V was trimmed by 2 bases and J by 3 bases, leaving 11 bases between them.

This chain links TRBV2 with TRBJ2-2; 15 nucleotides align to TRBD2. CDR1 is SNHLY and CDR2 is FYNNEI in the germline V gene. The V gene end was trimmed by 4 bases and the J gene end by 7 bases; junction bases not matched to a gene: 7. The CDR3 has 17 amino acids. The DNA of the CDR3 is TGTGCCAGCAGTGTTTGGACTAGCGGGAGGGTAGGCGGGGAGCTGTTTTTT. It yields the protein CASSVWTSGRVGGELFF.

The chain is built from TRBV6-4 and TRBJ2-2; weak D call: TRBD1 (6 bases). The CDR3 contains 13 residues. V was shortened by 4 bases and J by 7 bases, with 10 bases between the two germline ends. The V gene's germline CDR1 is MRHNA and CDR2 SNTAGT. As DNA, the CDR3 is TGTGCCAGCAGTGCAGGGGAGTTCGGGGAGCTGTTTTTT. Amino acid sequence: CASSAGEFGELFF.

A few counts support this clone. The rearrangement joins TRBV9 to TRBJ1-4; a weak D match, TRBD1 (6 bases). This CDR3 contains 15 residues. Per germline, CDR1 SGDLS and CDR2 YYNGEE. V lost 0 bases, J lost 5 bases, and 11 bases lay in between. This CDR3 is CASSVAGGLNEKLFF. Here the CDR3 DNA reads TGTGCCAGCAGCGTAGCTGGGGGCCTCAATGAAAAACTGTTTTTT.

The chain has TRBV6-5 and TRBJ1-3, with D perhaps TRBD1 (5 bases). Germline assignment: CDR1 MNHEY and CDR2 SVGAGI. The CDR3 consists of 15 residues. V lost 8 bases to trimming and J lost 2 bases, with 16 bases between them. CDR3 protein: CASGSADTPGNTIYF. The CDR3 nucleotides are TGTGCCAGCGGGTCGGCGGACACCCCTGGAAACACCATATATTTT.

As DNA, the CDR3 is TGTGCCAGCCTGACCAGCGGGAGATGGCAGTACTTC. Its protein is CASLTSGRWQYF. This chain links TRBV27 with TRBJ2-7; 8 bases are shared with TRBD2. The CDR3 runs to 12 residues. Trimming took 8 bases from V and 9 from J; bases not matched to a gene: 9. Germline V gives CDR1 MNHEY, CDR2 SMNVEV (reference sequence).

The genes are TRBV27 and TRBJ1-1; TRBD1 might be the D (5 bases). The CDR3 runs to 16 residues. CDR1 is MNHEY, CDR2 SMNVEV, per germline (reference sequence). With 5 bases removed from V and 1 base from J, the gap between germline ends came to 17 bases. This CDR3 reads CASSQTRWQGNTEAFF. CDR3 coding DNA: TGTGCCAGCAGTCAGACCCGGTGGCAGGGGAACACTGAAGCTTTCTTT.